Reported below is one T cell receptor (beta chain). Its binding antigen is unknown. Base qualities are not at hand, and no much larger clone is one base apart. The data originate from a study of T cells in Graves' hyperthyroidism and ophthalmopathy (dated by TCRdb to the late 2010s). In the study overall: Peripheral blood was collected at initial diagnosis, before any treatment. To identify distinguishing TCR V-J signatures, a discovery cohort of around 100 patients was used, comprising under 45 with Graves' ophthalmopathy and about 59 with stable Graves' hyperthyroidism. Prospective prediction of ophthalmopathy was tested in an independent validation cohort of approximately 19 hyperthyroidism patients and around 16 patients who later progressed to ophthalmopathy. The 90 to 100 discovery patients were randomly split 7:3 into training and test sets. In several Graves' hyperthyroidism patients, the study also compared T-cell repertoires from thyroid tissue with T-cell repertoires from blood. After sampling, hyperthyroidism patients received methimazole starting at 30 mg daily, and ophthalmopathy patients received high-dose intravenous methylprednisolone. The paper describes TCR Vbeta CDR3 sequencing of 135 peripheral blood samples, made up of 43 ophthalmopathy patients, 70 to 75 hyperthyroidism patients and roughly 17 progressor patients.

The TCR beta CDR3 regions were amplified from RNA transcripts. For the first round of RT-PCR on the TCR CDR3, the HTBI primer set was used together with the Qiagen OneStep RT-PCR kit. Libraries were constructed in a second round of multiplex PCR, after which size selection and purification were carried out. Sequencing of the libraries was done on an Illumina HiSeq2000 using paired-end 100 bp reads. The study's processing was this. SOAPnuke was used to process the raw data, removing reads that contained adapters or uncalled bases, had a mean Phred below 15, or lacked an exact match to the constant primer or identifier. High-quality paired reads were merged with COPE v1.2.5, and unique nucleotide sequences were defined as clonotypes. MiTCR v1.1 was used to align clonotypes to the IMGT TRBV, TRBD and TRBJ reference segments. Only V-J combinations with frequency above 0.0001, covering about 99% of repertoires, were analysed. The TCS score was defined as the ratio of F50 (clonal expansion) to E x V (chaos), calculated using BLOSUM62-based TCRdist between CDR3 peptides within each V-J. Welch's t-statistics and random forest reduced roughly 500 V-J features to roughly 13, which were used in a naive Bayes classifier (R e1071). TCRdb reworked the public reads: Q25 trimming with fastp, MiXCR clone assembly, productive beta chains retained. CDR3 protein sequences are deduplicated, and each keeps its most common genes and DNA. The V and J calls follow TCRdb's processing rather than the paper's. The table for this sample lists almost 350,000 distinct CDR3 sequences; 15% to 20% of them were counted only once. The ten largest clones represent roughly 16% of the sample.

Per the germline V gene, MNHEY is the CDR1 and SVGEGT is the CDR2. V is trimmed back by 5 bases and J by 2 bases, and the junction contains 12 bases that no gene match accounts for. From the cysteine through the phenylalanine, the CDR3 covers 16 amino acids. The DNA shown is the 48-base CDR3, in frame from base 1. Ophthalmopathy patients had moderately to severely active disease, with a Clinical Activity Score of 3 or more, a NOSPECS grade of 4 or more, and a disease duration of less than 3 months. Exclusion was applied to patients with uncontrolled infections, other autoimmune diseases, pregnancy or lactation. Diagnoses were based on clinical symptoms, serum thyroxine and TRAb, thyroid ultrasound and orbital computed tomography. PBMCs were separated from around 9.1 ml of fresh peripheral blood using Ficoll-Paque density gradient centrifugation. Total RNA was extracted with Trizol reagent, and quality was checked on an Agilent 2100 Bioanalyzer.

Results and caveats for the whole study, not just this receptor: Ophthalmopathy was separated from stable hyperthyroidism by a 13 V-J signature model, with around 90% sensitivity and approximately 81% specificity obtained in cross-validation and 80%/75% obtained in testing. Most expanded thyroid clonotypes (frequency above 0.001) were also detected in blood, a finding suggesting that blood repertoires may reflect thyroid immune responses. In validation, the model predicted progression to ophthalmopathy with about 71% sensitivity and 72% to 85% specificity, a median of 6.5 months before onset. Sample size was not statistically predetermined, and blinding of investigators to group allocation was not performed.

This TCR was recovered from a woman in her thirties or forties with Graves' ophthalmopathy. This sequence uses TRBV6-2 or TRBV6-3 and TRBJ2-7; 7 bases in the junction line up with TRBD2. Sequenced material: blood. The CDR3 reads as follows: CASSAPRSGTAYEQYF. The DNA reads TGTGCCAGCAGTGCCCCGAGGAGCGGGACCGCCTACGAGCAGTACTTC.